The clone carrying this T cell receptor beta chain came up many times. Its antigen is not identified. These data are taken from a study of T cells in Graves' hyperthyroidism and ophthalmopathy. Study background: Peripheral blood collection took place at initial diagnosis, before any treatment. Study results and limitations: Among clonotypes expanded in thyroid above 0.001, most were also found in blood.

On the basis of clinical symptoms, serum thyroxine and TRAb, thyroid ultrasound and orbital computed tomography, diagnoses were made. The V end was cut by 6 bases, the J end by 4 bases, with 6 bases between. CDR3 length equals 11 residues. Amplification yielded TCR beta CDR3 regions, with RNA transcripts as the source. TCR CDR3 underwent first-round RT-PCR with the HTBI primer set. TCRdb redid the calling of the multiplex PCR reads with MiXCR, one entry per CDR3 protein. The sample records almost 350,000 distinct CDR3 sequences, 15% to 20% being singletons. Sequencing was carried out using blood. This chain joins TRBV12-3 or TRBV12-4 and TRBJ1-1; D call uncertain. The receptor's source is a woman aged 40 to 50 with Graves' ophthalmopathy. CDR3 loop: CASSQITEAFF. The CDR3 DNA is TGTGCCAGCAGCCAGATCACTGAAGCTTTCTTT.